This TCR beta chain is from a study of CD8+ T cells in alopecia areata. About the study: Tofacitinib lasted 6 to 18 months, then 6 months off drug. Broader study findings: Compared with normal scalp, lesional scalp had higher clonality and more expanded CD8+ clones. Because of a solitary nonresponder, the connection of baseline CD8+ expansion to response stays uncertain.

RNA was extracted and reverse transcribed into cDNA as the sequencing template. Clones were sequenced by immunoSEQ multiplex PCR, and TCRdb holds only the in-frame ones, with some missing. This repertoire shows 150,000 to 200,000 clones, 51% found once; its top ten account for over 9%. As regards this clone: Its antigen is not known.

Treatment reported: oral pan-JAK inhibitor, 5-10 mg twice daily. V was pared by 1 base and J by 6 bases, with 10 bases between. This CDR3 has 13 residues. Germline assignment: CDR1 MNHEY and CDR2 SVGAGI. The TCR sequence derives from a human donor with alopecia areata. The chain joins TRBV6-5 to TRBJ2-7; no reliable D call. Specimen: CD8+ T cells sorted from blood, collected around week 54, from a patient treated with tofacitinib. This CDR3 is CASSYYSGSEQYF. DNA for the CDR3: TGTGCCAGCAGTTACTACTCAGGATCCGAGCAGTACTTC.